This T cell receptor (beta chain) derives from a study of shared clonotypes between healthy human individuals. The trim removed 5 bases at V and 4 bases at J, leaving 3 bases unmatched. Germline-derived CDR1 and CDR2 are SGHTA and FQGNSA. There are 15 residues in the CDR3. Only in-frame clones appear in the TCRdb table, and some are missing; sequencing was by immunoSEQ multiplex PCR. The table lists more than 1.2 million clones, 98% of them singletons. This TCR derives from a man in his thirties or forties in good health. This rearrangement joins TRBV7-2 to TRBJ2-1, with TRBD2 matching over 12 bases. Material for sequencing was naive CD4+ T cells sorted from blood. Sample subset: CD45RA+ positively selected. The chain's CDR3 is CASSRTSGDYNEQFF. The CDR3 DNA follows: TGTGCCAGCAGCCGGACTAGCGGGGATTACAATGAGCAGTTCTTC.